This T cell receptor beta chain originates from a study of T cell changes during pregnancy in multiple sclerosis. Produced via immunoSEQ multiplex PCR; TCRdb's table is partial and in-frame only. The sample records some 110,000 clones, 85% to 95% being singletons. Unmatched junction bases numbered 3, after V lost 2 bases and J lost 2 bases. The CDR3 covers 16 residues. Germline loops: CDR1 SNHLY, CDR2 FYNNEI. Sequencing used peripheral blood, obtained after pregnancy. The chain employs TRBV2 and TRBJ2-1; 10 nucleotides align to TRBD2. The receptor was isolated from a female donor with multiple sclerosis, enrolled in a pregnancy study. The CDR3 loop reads CASSETSGVTYNEQFF. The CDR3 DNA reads TGTGCCAGCAGTGAAACTAGCGGGGTTACCTACAATGAGCAGTTCTTC.